The rows below give T cell receptor beta chains drawn from one sample of a study of control samples from healthy donors and cancer patients. Sequenced by immunoSEQ multiplex PCR; TCRdb stores in-frame clones only, minus some. The sample includes about 96,000 clones, 85% to 95% of them seen just once. Source material: blood. The source of these receptors is a man younger than 35 in good health. Both conserved end residues are part of each CDR3. Each record gives: CDR3 length, V gene, clone size, D gene, J gene, CDR3 DNA, CDR3 protein. The D gene is left open where the match is weak. Size is omitted from some rows. Given values are once, few, many or a class for expanded clones.

>16|TRBV27|NA|NA|TRBJ2-1
TGTGCCAGCAGGCAAAGTAGCGGTAGCTCCTACAATGAGCAGTTCTTC
CASRQSSGSSYNEQFF
>13|TRBV5-8|NA|NA|TRBJ1-2
TGTGCCAGCAGCGCTGGAAGACACTATGGCTACACCTTC
CASSAGRHYGYTF
>13|TRBV7-9|NA|TRBD1|TRBJ2-7
TGTGCCAGCAGCTCACAGGGGTCCTACGAGCAGTACTTC
CASSSQGSYEQYF
>16|TRBV7-9|NA|TRBD2|TRBJ2-1
TGTGCCAGCAGGTTAACTAGCGAGAGCTCCTACAATGAGCAGTTCTTC
CASRLTSESSYNEQFF
>13|TRBV7-9|NA|TRBD1|TRBJ1-2
TGTGCCAGCAGCGGGGGACAGAAGCATGGCTACACCTTC
CASSGGQKHGYTF
>14|TRBV5-1|NA|NA|TRBJ2-2
TGCGCCAGCAGCTACCAGGGGATCCCCGGGGAGCTGTTTTTT
CASSYQGIPGELFF
>12|TRBV7-3|NA|NA|TRBJ2-2
TGTGCCAGCAGCTTAATCTCCGGGGAGCTGTTTTTT
CASSLISGELFF
>14|TRBV5-5|NA|NA|TRBJ1-5
TGTGCCAGCAGCTTCTACCCCTTCAATCAGCCCCAGCATTTT
CASSFYPFNQPQHF
>14|TRBV25-1|NA|NA|TRBJ1-1
TGTGCCAACCTGTTAAAATTTGCTCCCCCTGAAGCTTTCTTT
CANLLKFAPPEAFF
>15|TRBV29-1|NA|NA|TRBJ1-1
TGCAGCGTTGAAGGGGGGCGGGGGAGGAACACTGAAGCTTTCTTT
CSVEGGRGRNTEAFF
>14|TRBV5-4|NA|NA|TRBJ1-3
TGTGCCAGCAGCTTCACAGGGACTGGAAACACCATATATTTT
CASSFTGTGNTIYF
>14|TRBV27|NA|NA|TRBJ1-6
TGTGCCAGCAAGGTCCCCTCCTATAATTCACCCCTCCACTTT
CASKVPSYNSPLHF
>15|TRBV5-5|NA|NA|TRBJ1-6
TGTGCCAGCAGCTTTTCCAGGGGCGGTAATTCACCCCTCCACTTT
CASSFSRGGNSPLHF
>15|TRBV28|NA|NA|TRBJ1-1
TGTGCCAGCAGTTATCCGGGGGATGGGAACACTGAAGCTTTCTTT
CASSYPGDGNTEAFF
>15|TRBV3-1/TRBV3-2|once|NA|TRBJ2-5
TGTGCCAGCAGCCACCAGGGTGCTCTGGAAGAGACCCAGTACTTC
CASSHQGALEETQYF
>14|TRBV27|NA|NA|TRBJ2-5
TGTGCCAGCAGCACGACAGCTGCCCGAGAGACCCAGTACTTC
CASSTTAARETQYF
>14|TRBV30|once|TRBD1|TRBJ1-5
TGTGCCTGGGACAGGGGGCTTGGCAATCAGCCCCAGCATTTT
CAWDRGLGNQPQHF